The 16 T cell receptor beta chains presented below share a single source sample, sequenced in a study of blood T cell repertoires in COVID-19. Sequencing used immunoSEQ multiplex PCR; TCRdb keeps in-frame clones, though not all of them. Of about 230,000 clones listed, around 88% are singletons. Material for sequencing was peripheral blood. The receptors here all came from a man older than 75 with acute or convalescent COVID-19.

The chain links TRBV28 to TRBJ2-2; no definite D call. The germline V and J ends were trimmed by 5 bases and 5 bases, with 12 bases remaining between them. CDR3 length: 14 residues. Germline loops: CDR1 MDHEN, CDR2 SYDVKM. The DNA for the CDR3 is TGTGCCAGCAGTCACCCGACGGGTACCGGGGAGCTGTTTTTT. This codes for CASSHPTGTGELFF.

The chain combines TRBV7-2 with TRBJ2-3; 10 bases are shared with TRBD2. V dropped 5 bases and J dropped 7; count of bases not matched to a gene: 9. This CDR3 is built from 15 residues. CDR1 and CDR2 from the germline V gene are SGHTA and FQGNSA. The CDR3 protein is CASSTSSGGAYTQYF. The CDR3 region has the DNA TGTGCCAGCAGCACTTCTAGCGGGGGAGCATATACGCAGTATTTT.

The table lists this clone with a count of one. J is TRBJ2-1 and V is TRBV19; a weak D match, TRBD2 (6 bases). Per germline, CDR1 LNHDA and CDR2 SQIVND (reference sequence). V shed 6 bases and J shed 1 base, with 13 bases lying between them. This CDR3 has 15 amino acids. Written as DNA, the CDR3 is TGTGCCAGTAGAAGTAGCGGTCCATCCTACAATGAGCAGTTCTTC. Amino acid sequence: CASRSSGPSYNEQFF.

J is TRBJ1-1 and V is TRBV14; 8 bases are a match to TRBD1. The junction had 6 bases not matched to a gene; V was cut back by 4 bases and J by 5 bases. From germline, CDR1 is SGHDN and CDR2 FVKESK. The CDR3 covers 14 residues. DNA for the CDR3: TGTGCCAGCAGCCGACAGGGGATGGGAACTGAAGCTTTCTTT. It is translated as CASSRQGMGTEAFF.

In its sample, this clone was seen a few times. This sequence joins TRBV10-1 and TRBJ1-1; D gene unclear. The V gene's germline CDR1 is WNHNN and CDR2 SYGVQD (reference sequence). V was pared by 6 bases and J by 2 bases, with 10 bases between. This CDR3 region has 13 residues. The CDR3 sequence: CASRGSRNTEAFF. In DNA form, the CDR3 reads TGCGCCAGCAGGGGGAGCCGTAACACTGAAGCTTTCTTT.

This chain links TRBV18 with TRBJ1-3, with D unclear. Germline-derived CDR1 and CDR2 are KGHSH and LQKENI. There are 17 residues in the CDR3. Between the trimmed V and J ends, which lost 0 bases and 0 bases, there was a span of 12 bases. Written as DNA, the CDR3 is TGTGCCAGCTCACCACCGGCTAGTTTTGTCTCTGGAAACACCATATATTTT. Its translation: CASSPPASFVSGNTIYF.

The rearrangement uses TRBV27 and TRBJ1-2; 10 bases are a match to TRBD1. Trimming at V came to 3 bases and at J to 4 bases, leaving 17 bases not matched to a gene. Looked up from germline, CDR1 is MNHEY and CDR2 is SMNVEV (reference sequence). CDR3 length: 19 amino acids. DNA of the CDR3: TGTGCCAGCAGTTTCCGCATCGGGACAGGGGAAGCGGGAGGCTATGGCTACACCTTC. Encoded protein: CASSFRIGTGEAGGYGYTF.

V gene TRBV5-1 combines with J gene TRBJ2-3; the D gene is possibly TRBD2 (5 bases). This CDR3 has 16 residues. Germline V gene lookup returns CDR1 SGHRS and CDR2 YFSETQ. Trimming shortened V by 0 bases and J by 0 bases, and 11 bases separated the two germline ends. The chain's CDR3 is CASSLDQRSSTDTQYF. CDR3 coding DNA: TGCGCCAGCAGCTTGGACCAGCGGAGTAGCACAGATACGCAGTATTTT.

This clone has ten or more counts. The chain combines TRBV3-1 (or the pseudogene TRBV3-2) with TRBJ1-3, with D uncertain. V was trimmed by 0 bases and J by 0 bases, leaving 15 bases between them. There are 18 residues in the CDR3. Germline V gene data show CDR1 as LGHDT and CDR2 as YNNKEL (reference sequence). This CDR3 is CASSQESGWRSSGNTIYF. CDR3 bases: TGTGCCAGCAGCCAAGAATCCGGTTGGCGGAGCTCTGGAAACACCATATATTTT.

The V call is TRBV7-8, the J call TRBJ1-2; 10 nucleotides agree with TRBD1. The length of the CDR3 is 15 residues. V gave up 4 bases and J gave up 3 bases; unmatched junction bases: 5. Germline values: CDR1 SGHVS, CDR2 FQNEAQ. CDR3: CASSSRDRGDYGYTF. DNA of the CDR3: TGTGCCAGCAGCTCACGGGACAGGGGAGACTATGGCTACACCTTC.

This clone has a single count. The rearrangement links TRBV18 to TRBJ2-1, with 12 bases lining up with TRBD2. The V gene's germline CDR1 is KGHSH and CDR2 LQKENI. CDR3 length: 16 amino acids. V gave up 0 bases and J gave up 6 bases; unmatched junction bases: 3. This CDR3 reads CASSPPSSGRGNEQFF. The CDR3 DNA sequence: TGTGCCAGCTCACCACCGTCTAGCGGGAGGGGCAATGAGCAGTTCTTC.

The CDR3 protein is CASRPGQGFTGELFF. CDR3 nucleotide sequence: TGTGCCAGCCGACCGGGACAGGGGTTCACCGGGGAGCTGTTTTTT. The chain has TRBV6-4 and TRBJ2-2, with 10 bases fitting TRBD1. In germline, CDR1 is MRHNA, CDR2 SNTAGT. This CDR3 contains 15 residues. The J segment lost 4 bases and the V segment lost 8 bases, leaving 7 bases of the junction unmatched.

The rearrangement uses TRBV6-1 and TRBJ1-5; D is ambiguous. Trimming shortened V by 3 bases and J by 6 bases, and 6 bases separated the two germline ends. This CDR3 is built from 12 residues. Germline CDR1 reads MNHNS; CDR2 reads SASEGT. CDR3 residues: CASSDLAQPQHF. The DNA for the CDR3 is TGTGCCAGCAGTGATCTGGCTCAGCCCCAGCATTTT.

Here the CDR3 reads CSVRWPDRTVNTEAFF. The CDR3 DNA follows: TGCAGCGTTCGGTGGCCGGACAGGACAGTGAACACTGAAGCTTTCTTT. The V and J genes are TRBV29-1 and TRBJ1-1; 7 nucleotides align to TRBD1. Germline values: CDR1 SQVTM, CDR2 ANQGSEA. The length of the CDR3 is 16 residues. Germline trimming cut 5 bases from V and 0 bases from J; bases unmatched to any gene: 12.

In nucleotides, the CDR3 is TGTGCCACCTCGGGACAGGGCGCCTATGGCTACACCTTC. The encoded protein is CATSGQGAYGYTF. The chain couples TRBV3-1 (or the pseudogene TRBV3-2) to TRBJ1-2; 9 nucleotides match TRBD1. The V gene's germline CDR1 is LGHDT and CDR2 YNNKEL (reference sequence). This CDR3 spans 13 amino acids. V lost 10 bases and J lost 4; bases outside the gene matches: 7.

This clone was counted at least ten times. The chain uses TRBV5-1 and TRBJ1-1; 9 bases map to TRBD1. V was pared by 2 bases and J by 6 bases, with 8 bases of the junction left unmatched. The CDR3 is 15 amino acids. Germline CDR1 is SGHRS and CDR2 is YFSETQ. The CDR3 protein is CASSLKGQGGAEAFF. CDR3 DNA: TGCGCCAGCAGCTTAAAGGGACAGGGTGGCGCTGAAGCTTTCTTT.